These 32 T cell receptor beta chains share one sample of origin, sequenced in a study of blood T cell repertoires in COVID-19. Libraries were prepared by immunoSEQ multiplex PCR; TCRdb keeps only in-frame clonotypes and omits some of them. The table shows about 170,000 clones, with around nine tenths occurring only once. What was sequenced was PBMCs or T cells enriched from blood (not recorded which). The receptors were gathered from a woman aged 18-35 years who had recovered from COVID-19.

The chain joins TRBV27 to TRBJ2-1; 13 bases line up with TRBD2. Germline V gene lookup returns CDR1 MNHEY and CDR2 SMNVEV (reference sequence). V was pared by 5 bases and J by 7 bases, with 5 bases of the junction left unmatched. The CDR3 is made up of 15 amino acids. CDR3 loop: CASSPGTSGNNEQFF. DNA of the CDR3: TGTGCCAGCAGTCCCGGGACTAGCGGGAATAATGAGCAGTTCTTC.

CDR3: CASSPGTGGSNYGYTF. CDR3 coding DNA: TGTGCCAGCAGCCCCGGGACAGGGGGCTCTAACTATGGCTACACCTTC. The gene calls are TRBV27 and TRBJ1-2; TRBD1 agrees at 12 bases. The CDR3 is 16 residues long. Per germline, CDR1 MNHEY and CDR2 SMNVEV (reference sequence). With V trimmed by 6 bases and J by 0 bases, 5 bases remained unmatched.

The CDR3 loop is CASSLLAGADTQYF. The CDR3 bases are TGTGCCAGCAGCTTACTAGCGGGAGCAGATACGCAGTATTTT. This chain connects TRBV7-9 to TRBJ2-3; TRBD2 aligns across 10 bases. From germline, CDR1 is SEHNR and CDR2 FQNEAQ (reference sequence). CDR3 size: 14 residues. After removal of 2 bases from V and 4 bases from J, the junction contained 0 bases not matched to a gene.

This sequence joins TRBV5-1 and TRBJ1-1; TRBD1 matches at 9 bases. Trimming at V came to 4 bases and at J to 5 bases, leaving 12 bases not matched to a gene. CDR3 size: 16 residues. In germline, CDR1 is SGHRS, CDR2 YFSETQ. The CDR3: CASSPAKDRGSTEAFF. The CDR3, as DNA: TGCGCCAGCAGCCCCGCCAAGGACAGGGGAAGTACTGAAGCTTTCTTT.

The rearrangement links TRBV6-5 to TRBJ1-2; no clear D gene. Trimming cost V 0 bases and J 8 bases, with 19 bases left between them. The CDR3 spans 16 residues. Germline V CDR1 and CDR2: MNHEY, SVGAGI. The CDR3 DNA sequence: TGTGCCAGCAGTTACTCGATTTCTCCCGGGGTCGAGGGCTACACCTTC. Amino acid sequence: CASSYSISPGVEGYTF.

This clone was observed a few times. CDR3 loop: CASSLASNQPQHF. CDR3 nucleotides: TGTGCCAGCAGCTTAGCGAGTAATCAGCCCCAGCATTTT. This chain connects TRBV7-8 to TRBJ1-5, with D unresolved. There are 13 residues in the CDR3. Germline V CDR1 and CDR2: SGHVS, FQNEAQ. Trimming took 0 bases from V and 4 from J, leaving 4 bases between them.

The CDR3 DNA reads as TGTGCCAGCAGCTTCGGTTCCGCGGGAGGGCCCGGAGAGCAGTACTTC. Translated: CASSFGSAGGPGEQYF. V usage is TRBV5-4 and J usage is TRBJ2-7, with TRBD2 matching 9 bases. This CDR3 is 16 amino acids long. CDR1 is SGHNT, CDR2 YYREEE, per germline (reference sequence). The ends lost 2 bases at V and 7 bases at J; junction bases unmatched: 13.

Written as DNA, the CDR3 is TGTGCCAGCAGCGCGAGAGGTGGGTCGAACACCGGGGAGCTGTTTTTT. The encoded protein is CASSARGGSNTGELFF. J is TRBJ2-2 and V is TRBV9; D gene unclear. The CDR3 runs to 16 residues. Germline V gives CDR1 SGDLS, CDR2 YYNGEE. Trimming took off 3 bases at V and 0 bases at J, with 12 bases between the two ends.

The chain carries TRBV6-5 and TRBJ1-6; TRBD1 matches at 7 bases. The germline V gene encodes CDR1 MNHEY and CDR2 SVGAGI. This CDR3 is built from 16 residues. The J segment lost 6 bases and the V segment lost 2 bases, leaving 7 bases of the junction unmatched. The DNA for the CDR3 is TGTGCCAGCAGTTACGCCTCGGGACAGCGTAATTCACCCCTCCACTTT. This codes for CASSYASGQRNSPLHF.

The V call is TRBV15, the J call TRBJ2-7; D gene unclear. Germline-derived CDR1 and CDR2 are LNHNV and YYDKDF (reference sequence). The CDR3 runs 14 residues. V lost 1 base to trimming and J lost 2 bases, with 9 bases between them. This CDR3 is CATSRAGLAYEQYF. In DNA form, the CDR3 reads TGTGCCACCAGCAGAGCCGGCCTAGCCTACGAGCAGTACTTC.

V usage is TRBV9 and J usage is TRBJ1-6; 10 nucleotides match TRBD1. V dropped 4 bases and J dropped 6; count of bases not matched to a gene: 4. Germline V lookup: CDR1 SGDLS, CDR2 YYNGEE. The CDR3 spans 15 residues. The CDR3 nucleotides read TGTGCCAGCAGCCCCTGGACAGGGGGTAATTCACCCCTCCACTTT. Its protein is CASSPWTGGNSPLHF.

This clone came up once. The CDR3 DNA follows: TGCGCCAGCAGCTTGTCAGGGGTGGAGCAGTACTTC. Its protein is CASSLSGVEQYF. This chain uses TRBV5-1 with TRBJ2-7, with D perhaps matching TRBD1 (6 bases). Germline-derived CDR1 and CDR2 are SGHRS and YFSETQ. V was trimmed by 1 base and J by 7 bases, leaving 9 bases between them. The CDR3 has 12 residues.

At least ten counts were recorded for this clone. This sequence joins TRBV28 and TRBJ1-2; a weak D match, TRBD1 (5 bases). Germline CDR1 and CDR2: MDHEN and SYDVKM. The germline V and J ends were trimmed by 3 bases and 7 bases, with 9 bases remaining between them. The CDR3 is 12 amino acids. In DNA form, the CDR3 reads TGTGCCAGCAGTTTTGGGGCTGTTGGCTACACCTTC. This gives the protein CASSFGAVGYTF.

Details on this clone: This CDR3 is missing its conserved last phenylalanine or tryptophan, likely due to a read error. The DNA is omitted, as the CDR3 cannot be located on it reliably, and the CDR3 follows TCRdb's listing. The chain links TRBV11-3 to TRBJ1-4; the table gives TRBD1 as D, unverified against the DNA. Counting both end residues, the CDR3 totals 10 amino acids. Germline assignment: CDR1 SGHNT and CDR2 YENEEA. CDR3 sequence: CASSFRPGEI.

In its sample, this clone was seen once. The chain employs TRBV5-5 and TRBJ2-2, with D perhaps matching TRBD2 (5 bases). V shed 0 bases and J shed 6 bases, with 12 bases lying between them. The CDR3 sequence is 15 residues long. Per germline, CDR1 SGHKS and CDR2 YYEKEE (reference sequence). The CDR3 bases are TGTGCCAGCAGCTTGGGGAGAGGGCGTCCCGGGGAGCTGTTTTTT. Translating gives CASSLGRGRPGELFF.

This chain connects TRBV12-3 or TRBV12-4 to TRBJ2-7; D is unresolved. CDR3 size: 13 residues. V dropped 6 bases and J dropped 7 bases, with 16 bases sitting between them. The CDR3 DNA sequence: TGTGCCAGCAGCCTTGTGGTCGAACGGGAGCAGTACTTC. This codes for CASSLVVEREQYF.

The sample holds one count of this clone. The rearrangement joins TRBV3-1 (or the pseudogene TRBV3-2) to TRBJ2-1; TRBD2 agrees at 14 bases. V gave up 1 base and J gave up 4 bases; unmatched junction bases: 0. Germline CDR1 and CDR2: LGHDT and YNNKEL (reference sequence). The CDR3 spans 16 residues. The CDR3 bases are TGTGCCAGCAGCCAAGGACTAGCGGGGGGGTACAATGAGCAGTTCTTC. Translated, it gives CASSQGLAGGYNEQFF.

Here the CDR3 reads CASSFGTLYNSPLHF. For the CDR3, the DNA is TGTGCCAGTAGTTTCGGGACACTCTATAATTCACCCCTCCACTTT. J is TRBJ1-6 and V is TRBV19, with D perhaps TRBD1 (6 bases). Germline V gives CDR1 LNHDA, CDR2 SQIVND (reference sequence). Trimming pared 5 bases from V and 3 bases from J, leaving 11 bases between. The CDR3 covers 15 residues.

The rearrangement uses TRBV9 and TRBJ2-3; 10 nucleotides line up with TRBD2. The V segment lost 0 bases and the J segment 5 bases; nucleotides outside the gene matches: 12. There are 18 residues in the CDR3. Germline CDR1 is SGDLS and CDR2 is YYNGEE. CDR3 DNA sequence: TGTGCCAGCAGCGTAGCTCCCCAGTCTAGCGGGAGTTTAGATACGCAGTATTTT. Protein sequence: CASSVAPQSSGSLDTQYF.

The chain uses TRBV7-2 and TRBJ1-2; TRBD1 matches 7 bases. With 2 bases clipped from V and 4 bases from J, the junction kept 1 base outside the gene matches. Germline V gene lookup returns CDR1 SGHTA and CDR2 FQGNSA. The CDR3 is 13 amino acids. The CDR3 DNA reads TGTGCCAGCAGCTTAAAGGGGGCCTATGGCTACACCTTC. As protein: CASSLKGAYGYTF.

This clone occurred a few times. V gene TRBV4-1 combines with J gene TRBJ2-2, with 8 bases identical to TRBD1. The V and J ends lost 1 base and 5 bases, in that order; junction bases with no gene match: 3. The CDR3 has 15 residues. Germline loops: CDR1 MGHRA, CDR2 YSYEKL. The CDR3 sequence is CASSQGQGSTGELFF. CDR3 bases: TGCGCCAGCAGCCAAGGACAGGGGTCGACCGGGGAGCTGTTTTTT.

The chain links TRBV7-3 to TRBJ2-3, with TRBD2 identical over 11 bases. This CDR3 is 15 amino acids long. V lost 8 bases and J lost 4; bases outside the gene matches: 8. The germline V gene encodes CDR1 SGHTA and CDR2 FQGTGA. This CDR3 is CASAVAGGPSDTQYF. In DNA, the CDR3 is TGTGCCAGCGCTGTAGCGGGAGGGCCGTCAGATACGCAGTATTTT.

V is TRBV4-2 and J is TRBJ2-7; TRBD2 matches at 13 bases. This CDR3 spans 16 amino acids. With 0 bases clipped from V and 2 bases from J, the junction kept 1 base outside the gene matches. The germline CDR1 and CDR2 sequences are LGHNA and YNFKEQ. CDR3 sequence: CASSQEGLAGAYEQYF. As DNA, the CDR3 is TGTGCCAGCAGCCAAGAAGGACTAGCGGGAGCCTACGAGCAGTACTTC.

The chain combines TRBV6-5 with TRBJ1-5; D possibly corresponds to TRBD1 (5 bases). The length of the CDR3 is 10 residues. V was cut by 8 bases and J by 9 bases, with 8 bases left in between. Germline loops: CDR1 MNHEY, CDR2 SVGAGI. For the CDR3, the DNA is TGTGCCAGCGGGCAGGGGCCCCAGCATTTT. It translates to CASGQGPQHF.

The chain carries TRBV9 and TRBJ2-1; perhaps TRBD2 as D (5 bases). The germline V gene encodes CDR1 SGDLS and CDR2 YYNGEE. The CDR3 covers 15 residues. Trimming cost V 5 bases and J 4 bases, with 16 bases left between them. CDR3 residues: CASSRSRVEYNEQFF. The CDR3 DNA reads as TGTGCCAGCAGTAGGTCGAGGGTCGAATACAATGAGCAGTTCTTC.

V gene TRBV13 combines with J gene TRBJ1-6, with TRBD1 identical over 9 bases. The V and J ends lost 5 bases and 10 bases, in that order; junction bases with no gene match: 9. Per the germline V gene, CDR1 is PRHDT and CDR2 is FYEKMQ (reference sequence). There are 15 residues in the CDR3. As DNA, the CDR3 is TGTGCCAGCAGCGGCGCGGGACAGGGTAACTCACCCCTCCACTTT. Its protein is CASSGAGQGNSPLHF.

There are a few counts of this clone. The V call is TRBV15, the J call TRBJ1-6; unclear D gene. Germline CDR1 is LNHNV and CDR2 is YYDKDF (reference sequence). The ends were cut back, 0 bases at V and 10 bases at J, with 4 bases in the middle. The CDR3 is 12 amino acids. CDR3 protein: CATSRDQSPLHF. Here the CDR3 DNA reads TGTGCCACCAGCAGAGACCAATCACCCCTCCACTTT.

The chain links TRBV19 to TRBJ2-7; possible D gene TRBD1, 7 bases. CDR3 length: 15 residues. V was cut by 6 bases and J by 4 bases, with 19 bases left in between. Looked up from germline, CDR1 is LNHDA and CDR2 is SQIVND (reference sequence). CDR3 DNA: TGTGCCAGTAGAGATCTCCAGGGGGGTGGATACGAGCAGTACTTC. Protein product: CASRDLQGGGYEQYF.

This rearrangement joins TRBV7-2 to TRBJ2-7, with TRBD1 as a possible D gene (5 bases). Germline lookup yields CDR1 SGHTA and CDR2 FQGNSA. V was shortened by 3 bases and J by 2 bases, with 14 bases between the two germline ends. The CDR3 is 15 residues long. CDR3 sequence reads: CASSFAGSRTYEQYF. CDR3 bases: TGTGCCAGCAGCTTCGCAGGGTCCCGTACCTACGAGCAGTACTTC.

This chain connects TRBV18 to TRBJ1-1; D possibly corresponds to TRBD1 (5 bases). Germline CDR1 reads KGHSH; CDR2 reads LQKENI. Trimming stripped 5 bases from V and 1 base from J, with 14 bases between. The CDR3 sequence is 15 residues long. The CDR3 DNA is TGTGCCAGCTCATCGGGGGTGATTCCGAACACTGAAGCTTTCTTT. Protein sequence: CASSSGVIPNTEAFF.

The rearrangement uses TRBV24-1 and TRBJ1-4; 7 bases align to TRBD1. J gave up 4 bases and V 7 bases, and 5 bases lay outside the gene matches. Germline V gene data show CDR1 as KGHDR and CDR2 as SFDVKD. The CDR3 length is 14 residues. The CDR3 sequence: CATSAGTVNEKLFF. The CDR3 DNA reads as TGTGCCACCAGCGCGGGGACAGTTAATGAAAAACTGTTTTTT.

The chain links TRBV12-3 or TRBV12-4 to TRBJ2-5; D ambiguous. Deletions cut 2 bases from V and 5 bases from J, with 9 bases between. The CDR3 covers 13 residues. The CDR3 is CASSLSREETQYF. The DNA for the CDR3 is TGTGCCAGCAGTTTAAGTCGCGAGGAGACCCAGTACTTC.